These 2 T cell receptor beta chains were sequenced from one sample in a study of CD8 T cells in ankylosing spondylitis (dated by TCRdb to between 2016 and 2019). What the research found in general, with its limitations: Blood from ankylosing spondylitis patients appeared to be characterized by a TCR beta motif composed of about eight highly homologous amino acid variants.

Their antigens are not known. Libraries were built with 5' RACE. These reads were obtained on an Illumina HiSeq 2500. In TCRdb, the public reads were trimmed at Q25 with fastp and aligned with MiXCR, with productive beta chains retained. Duplicate CDR3 protein sequences are folded into a single record with the most common DNA and genes. A total of more than 500,000 distinct CDR3 sequences appear in this sample, about 5.7% of them only once. Of the sample, 3% to 4.5% falls within the top ten clones. Source material: blood, either unsorted or a sorted T cell fraction (not recorded which). The receptors were sampled from a male donor with ankylosing spondylitis.

This clonotype was observed at least ten times. The chain combines TRBV20-1 with TRBJ2-1, with D uncertain. The CDR3 extends over 12 amino acids. The V end lost 1 base, the J end lost 15 bases, and 16 bases lay between the germline ends. Germline lookup yields CDR1 DFQATT and CDR2 SNEGSKA (reference sequence). CDR3 DNA sequence: TGCAGTGCTAGAGCAATCCCTGAACTCGGGTTCTTC. As protein: CSARAIPELGFF.

This clonotype occurred many times. This chain connects TRBV7-8 to TRBJ1-1; D not resolved. Trimming took 8 bases from V and 4 from J, leaving 20 bases between them. Germline values: CDR1 SGHVS, CDR2 FQNEAQ. The CDR3 totals 15 residues. DNA for the CDR3: TGTGCCAGCCTTTCAGAGCTTGGGGTAGGCACTGAAGCTTTCTTT. Its translation is CASLSELGVGTEAFF.